This note documents a single T cell receptor beta chain sequence. Antigen specificity is unknown. TCRdb reprocessed the reads via MiXCR and lists one record per CDR3 protein. The sample records fewer than 950,000 distinct CDR3 sequences, 30% to 35% being singletons. The data were taken from a study of T cell repertoires in cytomegalovirus infection. V shed 6 bases, J shed 4 bases, and the junction held 6 bases outside the gene matches. In germline, CDR1 is SNHLY, CDR2 FYNNEI. This CDR3 comprises 15 residues. The sequences come from cultured CD8+ T cells from PBMCs, collected from culture after CMV antigen stimulation. The clonotype was recovered from a human donor in good health (CMV status not recorded). Some clones in this sample may be carry-over from other donors' samples. The V call is TRBV2, the J call TRBJ1-5; 10 bases map to TRBD1. CDR3: CASRPGTGENQPQHF. CDR3 nucleotides: TGTGCCAGCAGGCCCGGGACAGGGGAGAATCAGCCCCAGCATTTT.